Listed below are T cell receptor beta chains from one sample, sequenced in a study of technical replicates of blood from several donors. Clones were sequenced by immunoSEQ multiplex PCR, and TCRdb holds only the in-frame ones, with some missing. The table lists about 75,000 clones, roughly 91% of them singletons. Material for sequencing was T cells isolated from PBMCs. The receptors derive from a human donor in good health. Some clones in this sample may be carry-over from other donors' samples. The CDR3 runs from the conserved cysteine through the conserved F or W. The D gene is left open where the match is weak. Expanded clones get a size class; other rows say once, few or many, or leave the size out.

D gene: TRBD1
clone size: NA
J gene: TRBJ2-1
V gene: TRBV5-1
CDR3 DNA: TGCGCCAGCAGCTCAGGACAGGGTTTGGATGAGCAGTTCTTC
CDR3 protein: CASSSGQGLDEQFF

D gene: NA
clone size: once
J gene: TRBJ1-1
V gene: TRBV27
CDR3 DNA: TGTGCCAGCAGTCTTTACAGGGACACTGAAGCTTTCTTT
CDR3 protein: CASSLYRDTEAFF

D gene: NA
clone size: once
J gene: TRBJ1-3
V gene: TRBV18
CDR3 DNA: TGTGCCAGCTCACCACTAGGAGACTCTGGAAACACCATATATTTT
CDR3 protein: CASSPLGDSGNTIYF

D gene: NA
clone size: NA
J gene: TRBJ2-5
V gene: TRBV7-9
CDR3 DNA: TGTGCCAGCAGCCCGGCCGCCGACCGACTAGAGACCCAGTACTTC
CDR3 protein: CASSPAADRLETQYF

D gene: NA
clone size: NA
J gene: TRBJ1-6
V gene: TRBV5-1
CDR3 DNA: TGCGCCAGCAGCTTGGAACAGAATGTTAATTCACCCCTCCACTTT
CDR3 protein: CASSLEQNVNSPLHF

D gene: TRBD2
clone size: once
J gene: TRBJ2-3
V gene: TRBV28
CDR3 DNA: TGTGCCAGCACCAAGCGGGGGTTCTATGACTCGGATACGCAGTATTTT
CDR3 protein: CASTKRGFYDSDTQYF

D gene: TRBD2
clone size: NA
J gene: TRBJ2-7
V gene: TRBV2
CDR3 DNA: TGTGCCAGCACCCTAGCGGGGGGCAGCTACGAGCAGTACTTC
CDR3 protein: CASTLAGGSYEQYF

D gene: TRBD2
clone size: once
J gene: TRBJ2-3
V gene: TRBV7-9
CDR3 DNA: TGTGCCAGCAGATTGACTAGCGACGCAGATACGCAGTATTTT
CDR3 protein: CASRLTSDADTQYF

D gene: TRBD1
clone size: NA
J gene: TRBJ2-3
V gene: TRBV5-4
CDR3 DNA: TGTGCCAGCAGCCAGGACAGGGTGGCCACAGATACGCAGTATTTT
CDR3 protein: CASSQDRVATDTQYF

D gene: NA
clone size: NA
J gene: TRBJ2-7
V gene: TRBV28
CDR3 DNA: TGTGCCAGCAGTTTCTCCGGGGTGAACTACGAGCAGTACTTC
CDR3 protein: CASSFSGVNYEQYF

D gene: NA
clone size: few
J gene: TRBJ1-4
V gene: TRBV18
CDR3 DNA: TGTGCCAGCTCAACCTTTGGCGAGGCGGCGTTTTTT
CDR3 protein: CASSTFGEAAFF

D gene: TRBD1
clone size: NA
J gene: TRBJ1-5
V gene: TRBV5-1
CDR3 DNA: TGCGCCAGCAGCCCCCGGGACAGGTCTCAGCCCCAGCATTTT
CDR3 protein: CASSPRDRSQPQHF

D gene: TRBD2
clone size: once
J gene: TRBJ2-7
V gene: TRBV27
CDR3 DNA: TGTGCCAGCAGTTTATTGGGCGGGAGCCTCCTCTCCTACGAGCAGTACTTC
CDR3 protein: CASSLLGGSLLSYEQYF

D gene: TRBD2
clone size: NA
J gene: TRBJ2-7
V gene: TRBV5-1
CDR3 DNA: TGCGCCAGCAGCTGGGGACTAGCGGAGACCTACGAGCAGTACTTC
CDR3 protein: CASSWGLAETYEQYF

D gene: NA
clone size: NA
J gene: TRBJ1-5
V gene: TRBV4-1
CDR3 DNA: TGCGCCAGCAGCCAAAGGGAGGGCAGCAATCAGCCCCAGCATTTT
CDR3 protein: CASSQREGSNQPQHF

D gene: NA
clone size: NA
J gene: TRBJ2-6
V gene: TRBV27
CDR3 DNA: TGTGCCAGCAGTATAGTAGGGGCCAACGTCCTGACTTTC
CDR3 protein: CASSIVGANVLTF

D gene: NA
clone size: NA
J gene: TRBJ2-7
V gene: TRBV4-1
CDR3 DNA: TGCGCCAGCAGCCAAGTGGGAGGCTACGAGCAGTACTTC
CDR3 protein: CASSQVGGYEQYF

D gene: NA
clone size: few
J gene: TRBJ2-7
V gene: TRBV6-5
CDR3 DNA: TGTGCCAGCAGTTACTCGTGGGAGGAGCAGTACTTC
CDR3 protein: CASSYSWEEQYF

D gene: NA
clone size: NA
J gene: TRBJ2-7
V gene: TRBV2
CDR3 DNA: TGTGCCAGCAGTGAGTCGGGGGTCCCTAACTACGAGCAGTACTTC
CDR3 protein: CASSESGVPNYEQYF

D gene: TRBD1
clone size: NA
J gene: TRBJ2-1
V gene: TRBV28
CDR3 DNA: TGTGCCAGCAGTTCGGCCGGGACAGGGAACAATGAGCAGTTCTTC
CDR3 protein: CASSSAGTGNNEQFF

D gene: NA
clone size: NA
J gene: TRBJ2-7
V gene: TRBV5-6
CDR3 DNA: TGTGCCAGCAGCTTGGAACAAGATTACGAGCAGTACTTC
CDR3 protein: CASSLEQDYEQYF

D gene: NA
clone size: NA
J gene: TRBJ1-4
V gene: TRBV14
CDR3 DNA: TGTGCCAGCAGCCCAAGATGGCGAGGGGAAAAACTGTTTTTT
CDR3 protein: CASSPRWRGEKLFF

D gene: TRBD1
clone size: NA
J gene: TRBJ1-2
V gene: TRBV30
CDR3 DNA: TGTGCCTGGAGTGACGGGACAGGGGGTGGCTACACCTTC
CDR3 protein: CAWSDGTGGGYTF

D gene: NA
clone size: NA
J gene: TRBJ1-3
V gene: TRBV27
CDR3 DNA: TGTGCCAGCAGTTTCGCCAGCTCTGGAAACACCATATATTTT
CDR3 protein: CASSFASSGNTIYF

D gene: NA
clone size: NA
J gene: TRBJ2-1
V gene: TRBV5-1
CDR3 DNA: TGCGCCAGCAGTGTCGGGAGATGGTACAATGAGCAGTTCTTC
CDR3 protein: CASSVGRWYNEQFF

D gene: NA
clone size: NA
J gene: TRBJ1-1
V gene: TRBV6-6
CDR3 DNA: TGTGCCAGCAGTTACCCCGTGGGGGGGCGGACTGAAGCTTTCTTT
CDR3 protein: CASSYPVGGRTEAFF

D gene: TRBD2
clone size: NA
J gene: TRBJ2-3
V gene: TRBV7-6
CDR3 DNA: TGTGCCAGCAGCTTTTACGGGGGGTCTGCTGAAGGCACAGATACGCAGTATTTT
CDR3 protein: CASSFYGGSAEGTDTQYF

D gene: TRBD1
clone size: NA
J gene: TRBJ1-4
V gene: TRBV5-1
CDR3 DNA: TGCGCCAGCAGCGACAGGGGGCAGACTAATGAAAAACTGTTTTTT
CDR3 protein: CASSDRGQTNEKLFF

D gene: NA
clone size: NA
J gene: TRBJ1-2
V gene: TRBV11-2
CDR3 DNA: TGTGCCAGCAGCTTAATTAGAGGAAGGGGGTATGGCTACACCTTC
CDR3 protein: CASSLIRGRGYGYTF

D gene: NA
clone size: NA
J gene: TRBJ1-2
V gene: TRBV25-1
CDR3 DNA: TGTGCCAGCAGTGAATTTAGCCGTTATGGCTACACCTTC
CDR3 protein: CASSEFSRYGYTF

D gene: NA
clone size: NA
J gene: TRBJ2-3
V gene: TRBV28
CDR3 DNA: TGTGCCAGCAACTATCAAATATGGGGGCCTACTAGCACAGATACGCAGTATTTT
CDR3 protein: CASNYQIWGPTSTDTQYF

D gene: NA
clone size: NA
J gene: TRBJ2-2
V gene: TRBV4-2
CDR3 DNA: TGTGCCAGCAGCCAAGAGGCGGTTGCCCCCCGGGAGCTGTTTTTT
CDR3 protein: CASSQEAVAPRELFF

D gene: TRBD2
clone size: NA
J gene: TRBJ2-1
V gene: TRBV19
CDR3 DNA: TGTGCCAGTAACGGTAGGACTAGCGCTAATGAGCAGTTCTTC
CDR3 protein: CASNGRTSANEQFF

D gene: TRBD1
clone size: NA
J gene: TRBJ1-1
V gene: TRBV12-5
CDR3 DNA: TGTGCTAGTGGTTTGCGAAGAACAGGGGAAGGACAGGGAGTCACTGAAGCTTTCTTT
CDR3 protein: CASGLRRTGEGQGVTEAFF

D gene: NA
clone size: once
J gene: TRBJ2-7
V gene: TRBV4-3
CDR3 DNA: TGCGCCAGCAGCCAAGGGGACCGGGGGACCTCCTACGAGCAGTACTTC
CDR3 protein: CASSQGDRGTSYEQYF

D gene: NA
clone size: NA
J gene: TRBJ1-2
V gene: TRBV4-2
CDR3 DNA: TGTGCCAGCAGCCAAGGGGCCGCAGGGATGGACTATGGCTACACCTTC
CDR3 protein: CASSQGAAGMDYGYTF

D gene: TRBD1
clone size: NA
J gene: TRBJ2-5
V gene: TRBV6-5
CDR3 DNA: TGTGCCAGCGGGACAGGCCCAAAGGGGACCCAGTACTTC
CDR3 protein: CASGTGPKGTQYF

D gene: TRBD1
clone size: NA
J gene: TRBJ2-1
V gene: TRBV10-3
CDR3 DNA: TGTGCCATCAGAAAGGGACAGGGAGGGTGGAATGAGCAGTTCTTC
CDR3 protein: CAIRKGQGGWNEQFF

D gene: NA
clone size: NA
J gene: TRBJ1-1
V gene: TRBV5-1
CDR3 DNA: TGCGCCAGCAGCTTGGAACGGTTGACAGAAATGAACACTGAAGCTTTCTTT
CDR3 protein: CASSLERLTEMNTEAFF

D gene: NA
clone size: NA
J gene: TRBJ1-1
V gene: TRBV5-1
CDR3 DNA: TGCGCCAGCAGCTTATTACAGGGGAACACTGAAGCTTTCTTT
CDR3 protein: CASSLLQGNTEAFF

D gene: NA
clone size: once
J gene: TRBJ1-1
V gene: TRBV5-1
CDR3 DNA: TGCGCCAGCAGCCTGACTCGGGGGAACACTGAAGCTTTCTTT
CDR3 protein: CASSLTRGNTEAFF

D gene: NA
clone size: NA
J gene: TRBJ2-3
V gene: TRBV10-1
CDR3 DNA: TGCGCCAGCAGTTACGGGACTGGCACAGATACGCAGTATTTT
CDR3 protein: CASSYGTGTDTQYF

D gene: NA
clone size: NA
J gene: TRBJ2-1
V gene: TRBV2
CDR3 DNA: TGTGCCTGCAAGGACGGGAGCTCCTACAATGAGCAGTTCTTC
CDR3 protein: CACKDGSSYNEQFF

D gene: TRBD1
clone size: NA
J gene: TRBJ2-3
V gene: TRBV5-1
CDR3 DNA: TGCGCCAGCAGCTTGGCCGGGGACAGTTTCACAGATACGCAGTATTTT
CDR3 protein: CASSLAGDSFTDTQYF

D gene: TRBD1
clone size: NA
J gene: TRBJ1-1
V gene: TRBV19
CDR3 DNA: TGTGCCAGTAGTATAGGAGGGGGCCGCACTGAAGCTTTCTTT
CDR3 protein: CASSIGGGRTEAFF

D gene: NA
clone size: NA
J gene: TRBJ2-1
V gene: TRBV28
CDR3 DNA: TGTGCCAGCAGTTTGGGCATTGTGAACAATGAGCAGTTCTTC
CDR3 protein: CASSLGIVNNEQFF

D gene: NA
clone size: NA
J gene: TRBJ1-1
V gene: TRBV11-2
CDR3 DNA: TGTGCCAGCAGCTGGGGGGACACTGAAGCTTTCTTT
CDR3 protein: CASSWGDTEAFF

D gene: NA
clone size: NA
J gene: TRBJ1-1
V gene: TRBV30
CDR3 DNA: TGTGCCTGGAGTGTAGGCCGGGTAACTGAAGCTTTCTTT
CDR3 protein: CAWSVGRVTEAFF

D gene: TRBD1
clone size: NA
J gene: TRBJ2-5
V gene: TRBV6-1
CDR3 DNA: TGTGCCAGCACGGACAGGGGTGGGGAGACCCAGTACTTC
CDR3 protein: CASTDRGGETQYF

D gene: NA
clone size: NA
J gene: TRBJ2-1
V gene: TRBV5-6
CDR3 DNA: TGTGCCAGCAGCTTCTACGGGGGTTCCTACAATGAGCAGTTCTTC
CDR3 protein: CASSFYGGSYNEQFF

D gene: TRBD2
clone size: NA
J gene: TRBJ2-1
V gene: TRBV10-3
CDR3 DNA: TGTGCCATCAGTGGGGCTAGCGGAGTCAATGAGCAGTTCTTC
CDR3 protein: CAISGASGVNEQFF

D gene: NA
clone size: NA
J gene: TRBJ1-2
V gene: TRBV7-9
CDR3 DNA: TGTGCCAGCCTCAAACTGATTAACTATGGCTACACCTTC
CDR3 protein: CASLKLINYGYTF

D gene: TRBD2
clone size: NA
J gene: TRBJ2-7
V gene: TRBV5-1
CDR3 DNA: TGCGCCAGCGCACCGACTAGCGGGAGAGGGTACGAGCAGTACTTC
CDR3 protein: CASAPTSGRGYEQYF

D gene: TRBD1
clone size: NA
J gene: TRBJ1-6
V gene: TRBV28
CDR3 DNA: TGTGCCAGCAGCCCCTCGACAGGGTCCTATAATTCACCCCTCCACTTT
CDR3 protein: CASSPSTGSYNSPLHF

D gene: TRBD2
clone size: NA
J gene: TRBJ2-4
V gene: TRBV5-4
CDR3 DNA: TGTGCCAGCACCTCTAGCGGGGGAGCCAAAAACATTCAGTACTTC
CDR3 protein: CASTSSGGAKNIQYF